This TCR beta chain comes out of a study of cytomegalovirus exposure and HLA in healthy donors listed by TCRdb under 2017. For the study in its entirety: An earlier analysis of approximately 640 of the donors reported 250 to 350 Gb of sequence data and some 120 million unique TCR beta sequences from some 180 million T cells. The number of donors typed differed by locus, with 629-630 for A, B, C, DRB1 and DQB1, around 520 for DQA1, 600 to 610 for DPA1, and around 460 for DPB1. In an earlier analysis of roughly 580 of the donors, high-throughput TCR beta sequencing was used to judge whether each TCR beta V gene segment behaved as functional or pseudogenic. A separate validation cohort of roughly 110 different subjects was used in addition to the roughly 670-subject first cohort. The study aimed to test whether signatures of past pathogen exposure could be identified by cataloging public T cell receptors. Across about 380 genotyped donors of the cohort, an average of approximately 240,000 unique TCR beta nucleotide sequences per donor were sequenced, and around 20% of those sequences were non-productive. Rather than using new phenotypic data, the later analysis identified candidate immune exposures from TCR beta sequences and from how often those sequences occurred across donors. Every repertoire in the discovery cohort had been generated on one and the same sequencing platform. Of the approximately 400 genotyped donors, about 80% fell in the genetic ancestry cluster associated with self-reported Caucasian donors. An early release that covered 640 HLA-typed donors contained approximately 300 gigabases of sequencing data and around 85 million unique TCR sequences. The study profiled the T cell repertoires of 550 to 700 subjects by immunosequencing and related them to cytomegalovirus serostatus. In a later analysis, previously published TCR beta repertoires from 666 donors were re-analyzed and high-resolution HLA genotyping was added so that TCR occurrence patterns could be studied. Because of strong linkage in the cohort, 5 or 6 DR-DQ haplotypes were treated as single units for association and clustering. Donor age, sex, ethnicity and CMV serostatus were compiled alongside the repertoire data. High-throughput TCR immunosequencing, statistical association of individual TCRs with disease status, and machine learning were combined to predict cytomegalovirus infection status. HLA typing included class I and class II loci at four-digit resolution. A later genetic analysis used genome-wide SNP genotypes for about three fifths of the 666 donors, treating that subset as a discovery cohort.

This clone showed up just a few times. This clone's antigen is unknown. Per-nucleotide qualities are absent, and no much larger clonotype sits a single base away. The cohort comprised fewer than 750 healthy bone marrow donors. All cohort members were sampled while nominally healthy, although unrecorded immune exposures were likely present. CMV serostatus was positive for 250 to 300 and negative for about 55% of the roughly 670 cohort members, and was not recorded for this donor. Each donor provided a peripheral blood sample, and peripheral blood mononuclear cells were used for TCR beta sequencing. Genomic DNA was extracted from the blood cell samples with the Qiagen DNeasy Blood Extraction Kit. The receptor library was made with the immunoSEQ multiplex PCR assay. For the multiplex PCR, a mixture combining 60 forward primers for TCR Vbeta segments and 13 reverse primers for TCR Jbeta segments was used. Amplification of the CDR3 region of rearranged TCR beta genes was performed with a multiplex PCR assay on genomic DNA. Amplified TCR beta libraries were sequenced as 87-base-pair reads on the Illumina HiSeq System. Under the source paper's analysis protocol: Across the 500 to 850 repertoires, a later analysis counted 78 million or so unique TCR beta chains, approximately 10 million of which were shared by at least two donors. To remove PCR and sequencing errors, raw reads were error-corrected and collapsed into unique sequences using a nearest-neighbor algorithm that merged closely related sequences. CDR3 sequences were aligned to IMGT reference sequences to assign V, D and J gene segments. Each retained sequence needed at least a six-nucleotide match to both a V gene segment and a J gene segment. A rearrangement counted as productive if the CDR3 had no stop codons and remained in frame with V and J, and every other rearrangement counted as non-productive. Following IMGT convention, CDR3 was defined as the stretch from the second conserved V-encoded cysteine up to the conserved J-encoded phenylalanine. Sequences without an unambiguous match to a single V gene segment were excluded from the earlier analysis of a few hundred of the donors. An earlier analysis of 587 of the donors called V segments functional above 56.7% productive rearrangements and segregating when the between-donor standard deviation exceeded 5%. A statistical classification framework was developed to diagnose cytomegalovirus status using the catalog of TCR beta chain sequences. In a later analysis, TCR nucleotide sequences were compared against IMGT/GENE-DB human TR gene sequences so that V and J genes could be assigned. A later analysis assigned CDR3 sequences and most-parsimonious VDJ recombination scenarios with the TCRdist pipeline. In a later analysis, every TCR beta chain was defined by the combination of its CDR3 amino acid sequence and its V-gene family, and reads without a unique V-gene family were dropped. To address suspected cross-contamination and a sequencing artifact, a later analysis removed roughly 640 highly shared, low-generation-probability nucleotide sequences. In a later analysis, a clonal expansion index was calculated for each public chain from normalized within-repertoire ranks of inferred template counts. Generation probabilities in a later analysis came from a VDJ recombination model fitted to out-of-frame rearrangements, and those results were checked against IGoR. In a later analysis, TCR-TCR, TCR-HLA and TCR-CMV co-occurrence was scored with hypergeometric tests, and a repertoire-size bias correction was applied to TCR pairs. A later analysis estimated false discovery rates by permuting HLA or CMV assignments 20 times. In a later analysis, co-occurring TCRs were grouped using DBSCAN, with TCRdist sequence similarity added in when clustering inside HLA-allele-positive subsets. Repertoires with fewer than 30,000 or more than 120,000 public chains, plus five repertoires with anomalous nucleotide sharing, were excluded from co-occurrence clustering. TCRdb took over this immuneACCESS table, retaining in-frame rearrangements with V and J assigned. Such tables are incomplete; in checked studies, under half of the missing clones stem from an unresolved V gene, and the remainder is unexplained. The D gene and trimming were derived from the DNA, and the V and J assignments and clone size from that table. This sample has some 100,000 clones in its table, and 74% of those were observed once. Approximately 1.9% of the sample is taken by the ten largest.

Counted from cysteine to phenylalanine, this CDR3 has 16 amino acids. Just CDR3 DNA is preserved here, 48 bases in frame from base 1. V was cut back by 0 bases and J by 8 bases, leaving a gap of 16 bases between them. In the germline V gene, CDR1 corresponds to MNHNS and CDR2 to SASEGT. Study-level results and caveats: V-gene and J-gene trimming of TCR beta chains was associated with a missense DCLRE1C variant in a later genetic analysis, and the association was replicated in an independent cohort. A further reported finding was that TCR beta sequences accurately predicted the HLA-A and HLA-B alleles for most subjects in the first cohort. A cluster of highly shared sequence variants was judged likely to represent a technical artifact of the sequencing pipeline. According to a later analysis, most CMV-associated TCR beta chains appeared to be HLA-restricted, and the HLA associations seemed to be driven largely by CMV exposure. A later genetic analysis reported fewer N-insertions in productive TCRs among donors in an Asian-associated ancestry cluster than the approximately 670-donor mean. In an earlier analysis of several hundred of the donors, most TCR beta V segments were observed in productive rearrangements about 87% or about 30% of the time, broadly matching IMGT annotations. While some public TCRs were present in many individuals, most TCR sequences turned up only very rarely across donors. The study gave a list of about 170 TCR beta chains associated with cytomegalovirus. The only immune exposure information available for the cohort was CMV serostatus. According to a later analysis, TCR association rates differed among HLA loci, with DRB1 alleles showing the most associated TCRs and HLA-C alleles showing the fewest. In vitro tests confirmed that a few of the cytomegalovirus-associated TCR beta chains recognize cytomegalovirus antigens. Because counts were too low, seventeen rarely observed V segments, including chromosome 9 orphons, were excluded from the earlier analysis of several hundred of the donors. Linkage disequilibrium might explain the correlated functional status among segregating V segments, but an unknown experimental factor could not be ruled out. Several of the top co-occurrence clusters appeared to be linked to parvovirus B19, influenza, CMV and Epstein-Barr virus, according to a later analysis. This cohort had only TCR beta chains sequenced, and the lack of alpha or paired-chain data limited which features could be detected. The 87-base-pair reads could not distinguish some IMGT-functional V segments, including TRBV6-2 and TRBV6-3, so those segments were excluded. When HLA alleles, especially DR and DQ, strongly co-occurred, attributing TCR associations to individual alleles was difficult. Specific HLA alleles were associated with about 17,000 TCR beta sequences at a false discovery rate of 0.05 in a later analysis. Roughly uniform sequencing depth across donors was assumed in presence/absence analyses, although this assumption may not hold. Because HLA typing was missing for some donors at each locus, association tests included only the typed subset. The classifier was reported to diagnose cytomegalovirus status with high specificity and sensitivity in both the original cohort and the validation cohort. According to the authors, the approach could potentially be generalized to other disease states and immunological phenotypes. In a later analysis, HLA-associated TCR beta chains showed more clonal expansion and lower generation probabilities than non-associated chains that were equally common.

This sequence originates from a human donor in good health. Sample: PBMCs. The chain employs TRBV6-1 and TRBJ1-4; too little of a D gene remains to name it. The encoded CDR3 is CASSEASGYGKEKLFF. In nucleotide form, the sequence is TGTGCCAGCAGTGAAGCGTCGGGGTATGGGAAGGAAAAACTGTTTTTT.